This entry lists 15 T cell receptor beta chains sequenced from one sample in a study of control samples from healthy donors and cancer patients. TCRdb's copy holds only in-frame clones and misses some; the assay was immunoSEQ multiplex PCR. The sample yields roughly 120,000 clones, about 86% seen once. The sample consisted of blood. These receptors were taken from a man aged 30 to 45 in good health.

This clone came up a few times. The rearrangement uses TRBV19 and TRBJ1-2; maybe TRBD1 (6 bases). The germline CDR1 and CDR2 sequences are LNHDA and SQIVND (reference sequence). The ends were cut back, 5 bases at V and 8 bases at J, with 12 bases in the middle. The CDR3 totals 12 residues. CDR3: CASSATGMGYTF. As DNA, the CDR3 is TGTGCCAGTAGTGCCACAGGGATGGGCTACACCTTC.

The chain employs TRBV7-2 and TRBJ2-2; D is undetermined. The CDR3 totals 15 residues. V was trimmed by 3 bases and J by 4 bases, leaving 12 bases between them. Germline CDR1 is SGHTA and CDR2 is FQGNSA. In DNA form, the CDR3 reads TGTGCCAGCAGCTTTCAATCTACTACCACCGGGGAGCTGTTTTTT. Translating it yields CASSFQSTTTGELFF.

This clone was recorded a few times. The rearrangement uses TRBV14 and TRBJ2-7; D is undetermined. The CDR3 totals 14 residues. Germline V gene data show CDR1 as SGHDN and CDR2 as FVKESK. V lost 0 bases and J 0 bases, leaving 6 bases between the germline ends. This CDR3 reads CASSQDPASYEQYF. The CDR3 bases are TGTGCCAGCAGCCAAGATCCAGCCTCCTACGAGCAGTACTTC.

This clone showed up just a few times. V is TRBV29-1 and J is TRBJ1-2; no clear D gene. Trimming cost V 1 base and J 4 bases, with 4 bases left between them. The CDR3 contains 11 residues. Germline lookup yields CDR1 SQVTM and CDR2 ANQGSEA. DNA for the CDR3: TGCAGCGTTGAAGGTGCCTATGGCTACACCTTC. It is translated as CSVEGAYGYTF.

The chain carries TRBV6-6 and TRBJ1-2; D is perhaps TRBD1 (5 bases). V was clipped by 6 bases and J by 6 bases, with 17 bases between them. Germline values: CDR1 MNHNY, CDR2 SVGAGI (reference sequence). The CDR3 runs 14 residues. CDR3 in amino acids: CASSLSGTENGYTF. The CDR3, as DNA: TGTGCCAGCAGCTTATCCGGGACGGAGAATGGCTACACCTTC.

J is TRBJ1-6 and V is TRBV28; a weak D match, TRBD1 (5 bases). V lost 0 bases to trimming and J lost 8 bases, with 8 bases between them. CDR3 length equals 14 residues. Germline V gene data show CDR1 as MDHEN and CDR2 as SYDVKM. CDR3 in amino acids: CASSLWGGYSPLHF. Here the CDR3 DNA reads TGTGCCAGCAGTTTATGGGGGGGGTATTCACCCCTCCACTTT.

This chain links TRBV29-1 with TRBJ2-7, with D maybe TRBD1 (7 bases). The CDR3 is made up of 14 amino acids. V lost 6 bases, J lost 2 bases, and 17 bases lay in between. CDR1 and CDR2 from the germline V gene are SQVTM and ANQGSEA. CDR3 in amino acids: CSVAGGGPPYEQYV. The CDR3 bases are TGCAGCGTCGCAGGGGGAGGCCCCCCCTACGAGCAGTACGTC.

The chain recombines TRBV19 with TRBJ1-6, with D possibly being TRBD1 (5 bases). V lost 7 bases and J 11 bases, leaving 21 bases between the germline ends. Germline lookup yields CDR1 LNHDA and CDR2 SQIVND (reference sequence). The CDR3 covers 15 residues. Here the CDR3 reads CASKGVDRIYAPLHF. CDR3 nucleotides: TGTGCCAGTAAAGGGGTCGACAGAATATATGCACCCCTCCACTTT.

The J gene is TRBJ2-5, the V gene TRBV24-1; no clear D. Trimming took 3 bases from V and 0 from J, leaving 10 bases between them. The CDR3 runs to 15 residues. Germline loops: CDR1 KGHDR, CDR2 SFDVKD. CDR3 in DNA: TGTGCCACCAGTGATGCGGCCGTTTACCAAGAGACCCAGTACTTC. It translates to CATSDAAVYQETQYF.

The chain carries TRBV6-5 and TRBJ1-5; D is undetermined. V was trimmed by 10 bases and J by 3 bases, leaving 13 bases between them. The CDR3 spans 13 residues. Germline CDR1 MNHEY, CDR2 SVGAGI. The CDR3 DNA reads as TGTGCCACCATTAGCCAGACCAATCAGCCCCAGCATTTT. Its protein is CATISQTNQPQHF.

The V call is TRBV18, the J call TRBJ2-6; D gene ambiguous. The CDR3 runs 15 residues. Looked up from germline, CDR1 is KGHSH and CDR2 is LQKENI. With 3 bases removed from V and 0 bases from J, the gap between germline ends came to 6 bases. The CDR3 protein is CASSPDVSGANVLTF. The DNA of the CDR3 is TGTGCCAGCTCACCGGACGTCTCTGGGGCCAACGTCCTGACTTTC.

The chain combines TRBV29-1 with TRBJ2-1; D not resolved. Germline V CDR1 and CDR2: SQVTM, ANQGSEA. Trimming pared 7 bases from V and 2 bases from J, leaving 9 bases between. The CDR3 sequence is 12 residues long. The CDR3 protein is CSATSPYNEQFF. Here the CDR3 DNA reads TGCAGCGCCACGTCCCCCTACAATGAGCAGTTCTTC.

The chain combines TRBV11-3 with TRBJ2-3, with D possibly TRBD2 on 6 matching bases. The CDR3 loop spans 15 amino acids. Trimming removed 10 bases from V and 0 bases from J, with 17 bases in between. Germline V gives CDR1 SGHNT, CDR2 YENEEA. CDR3 sequence: CATRTISSSTDTQYF. CDR3 coding DNA: TGTGCCACCAGGACTATTTCTTCTAGCACAGATACGCAGTATTTT. Filled out from reference TRBV11-3 and TRBJ2-3, the complete variable domain reads EAGVVQSPRYKIIEKKQPVAFWCNPISGHNTLYWYLQNLGQGPELLIRYENEEAVDDSQLPKDRFSAERLKGVDSTLKIQPAELGDSAVYLCATRTISSSTDTQYFGPGTRLTVL.

This chain uses TRBV2 with TRBJ2-1; 11 bases line up with TRBD2. From germline, CDR1 is SNHLY and CDR2 FYNNEI. The length of the CDR3 is 15 residues. Trimming removed 3 bases from V and 6 bases from J; junction bases left unmatched: 4. The CDR3 DNA follows: TGTGCCAGCAGTGAGAGACTAGCGGGGATCAATGAGCAGTTCTTC. It specifies CASSERLAGINEQFF.

The chain has TRBV27 and TRBJ1-5, with a weak D call TRBD1 (5 bases). Germline V gives CDR1 MNHEY, CDR2 SMNVEV (reference sequence). The length of the CDR3 is 13 residues. Trimming removed 8 bases at V and 4 bases at J, with 12 bases between. The CDR3 DNA reads TGTGCCAGCCGTATGCGGGGGAATCAGCCCCAGCATTTT. Amino acids: CASRMRGNQPQHF.